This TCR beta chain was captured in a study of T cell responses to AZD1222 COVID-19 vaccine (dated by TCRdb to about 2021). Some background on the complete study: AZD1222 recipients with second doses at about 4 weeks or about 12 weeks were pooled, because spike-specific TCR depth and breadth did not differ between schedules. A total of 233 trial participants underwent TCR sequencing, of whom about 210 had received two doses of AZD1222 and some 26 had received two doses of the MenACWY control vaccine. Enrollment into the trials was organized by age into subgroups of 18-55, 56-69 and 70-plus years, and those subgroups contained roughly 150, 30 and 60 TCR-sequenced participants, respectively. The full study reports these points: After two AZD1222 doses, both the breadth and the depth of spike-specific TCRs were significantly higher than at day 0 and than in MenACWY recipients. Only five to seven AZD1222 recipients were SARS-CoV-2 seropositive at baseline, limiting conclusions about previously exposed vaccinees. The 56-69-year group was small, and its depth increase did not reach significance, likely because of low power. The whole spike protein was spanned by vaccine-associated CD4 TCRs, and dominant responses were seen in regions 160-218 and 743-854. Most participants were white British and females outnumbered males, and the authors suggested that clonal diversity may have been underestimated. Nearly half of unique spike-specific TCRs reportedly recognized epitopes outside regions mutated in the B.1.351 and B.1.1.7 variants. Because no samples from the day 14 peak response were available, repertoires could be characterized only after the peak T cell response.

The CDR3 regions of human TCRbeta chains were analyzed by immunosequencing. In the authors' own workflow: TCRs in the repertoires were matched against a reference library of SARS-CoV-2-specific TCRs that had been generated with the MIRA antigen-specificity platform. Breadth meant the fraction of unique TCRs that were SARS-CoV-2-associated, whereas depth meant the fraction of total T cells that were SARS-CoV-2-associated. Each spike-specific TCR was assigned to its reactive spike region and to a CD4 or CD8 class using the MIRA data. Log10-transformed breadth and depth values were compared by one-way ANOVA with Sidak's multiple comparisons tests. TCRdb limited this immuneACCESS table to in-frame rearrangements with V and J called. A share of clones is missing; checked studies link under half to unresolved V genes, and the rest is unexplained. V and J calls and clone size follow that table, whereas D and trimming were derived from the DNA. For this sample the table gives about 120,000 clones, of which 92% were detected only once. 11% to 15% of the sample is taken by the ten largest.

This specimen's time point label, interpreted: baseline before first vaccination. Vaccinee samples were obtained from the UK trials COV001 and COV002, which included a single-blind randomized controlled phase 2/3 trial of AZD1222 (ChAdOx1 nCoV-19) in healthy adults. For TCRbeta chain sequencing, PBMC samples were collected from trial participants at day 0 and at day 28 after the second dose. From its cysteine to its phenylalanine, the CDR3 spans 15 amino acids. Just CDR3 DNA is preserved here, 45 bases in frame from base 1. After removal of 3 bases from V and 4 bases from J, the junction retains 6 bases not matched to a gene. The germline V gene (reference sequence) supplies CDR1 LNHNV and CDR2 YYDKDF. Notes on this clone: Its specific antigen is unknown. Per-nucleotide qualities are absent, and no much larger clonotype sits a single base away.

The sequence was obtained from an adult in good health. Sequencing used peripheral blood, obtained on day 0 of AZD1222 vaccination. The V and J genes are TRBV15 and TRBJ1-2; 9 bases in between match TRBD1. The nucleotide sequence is TGTGCCACCAGCAGGTGGGACAGGGAAATCTATGGCTACACCTTC. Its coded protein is CATSRWDREIYGYTF.